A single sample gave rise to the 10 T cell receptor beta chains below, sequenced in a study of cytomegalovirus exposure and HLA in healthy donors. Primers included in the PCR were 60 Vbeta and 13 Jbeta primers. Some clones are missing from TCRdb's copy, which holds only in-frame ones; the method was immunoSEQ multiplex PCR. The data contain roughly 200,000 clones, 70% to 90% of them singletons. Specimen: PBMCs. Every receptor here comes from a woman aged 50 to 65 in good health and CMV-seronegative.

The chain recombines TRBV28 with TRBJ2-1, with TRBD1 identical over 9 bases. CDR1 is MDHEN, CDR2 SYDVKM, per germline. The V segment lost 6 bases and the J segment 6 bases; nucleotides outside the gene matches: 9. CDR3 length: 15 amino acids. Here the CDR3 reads CASRVGQGLINEQFF. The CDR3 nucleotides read TGTGCCAGCAGAGTTGGACAGGGGTTAATCAATGAGCAGTTCTTC.

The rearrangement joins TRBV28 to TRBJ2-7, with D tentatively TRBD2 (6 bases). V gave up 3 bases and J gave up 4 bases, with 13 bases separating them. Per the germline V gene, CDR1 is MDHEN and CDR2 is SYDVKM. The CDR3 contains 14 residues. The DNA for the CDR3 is TGTGCCAGCAGTTTTGTTCAACTAGCTTACGAGCAGTACTTC. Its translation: CASSFVQLAYEQYF.

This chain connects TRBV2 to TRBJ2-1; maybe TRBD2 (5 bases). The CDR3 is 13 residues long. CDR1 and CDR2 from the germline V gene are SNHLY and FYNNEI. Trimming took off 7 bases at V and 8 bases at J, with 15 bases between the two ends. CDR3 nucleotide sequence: TGTGCCAGCACTGGGCTAGCTCGCCATGAGCAGTTCTTC. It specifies CASTGLARHEQFF.

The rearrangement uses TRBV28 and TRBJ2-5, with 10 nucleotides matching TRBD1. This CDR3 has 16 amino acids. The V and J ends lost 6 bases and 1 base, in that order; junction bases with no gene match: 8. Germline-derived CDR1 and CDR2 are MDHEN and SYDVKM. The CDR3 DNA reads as TGTGCCAGCAGCCCTAGACAGGGGGCCGTCCAAGAGACCCAGTACTTC. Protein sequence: CASSPRQGAVQETQYF.

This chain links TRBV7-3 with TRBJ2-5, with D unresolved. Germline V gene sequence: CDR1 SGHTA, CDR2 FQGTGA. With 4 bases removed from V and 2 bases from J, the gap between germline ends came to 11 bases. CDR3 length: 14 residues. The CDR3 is CASSSSYAQETQYF. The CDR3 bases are TGTGCCAGCAGCTCCTCCTACGCACAAGAGACCCAGTACTTC.

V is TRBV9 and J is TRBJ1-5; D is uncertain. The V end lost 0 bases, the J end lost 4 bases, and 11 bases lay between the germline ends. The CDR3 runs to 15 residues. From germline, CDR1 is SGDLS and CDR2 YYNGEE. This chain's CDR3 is CASSVGVSGNQPQHF. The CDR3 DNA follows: TGTGCCAGCAGCGTAGGGGTTAGCGGGAATCAGCCCCAGCATTTT.

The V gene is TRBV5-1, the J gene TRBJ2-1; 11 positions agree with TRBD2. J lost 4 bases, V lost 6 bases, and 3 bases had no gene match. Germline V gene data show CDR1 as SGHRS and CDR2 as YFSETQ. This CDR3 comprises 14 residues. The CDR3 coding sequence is TGCGCCAGCAATCTAGCGGGAGGATACAATGAGCAGTTCTTC. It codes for CASNLAGGYNEQFF.

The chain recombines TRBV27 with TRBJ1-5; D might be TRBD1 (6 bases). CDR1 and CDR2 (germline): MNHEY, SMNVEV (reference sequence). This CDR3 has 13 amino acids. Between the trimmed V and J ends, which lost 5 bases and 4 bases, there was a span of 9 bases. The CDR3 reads CASSRQGNQPQHF. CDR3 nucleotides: TGTGCCAGCAGTCGGCAGGGGAATCAGCCCCAGCATTTT.

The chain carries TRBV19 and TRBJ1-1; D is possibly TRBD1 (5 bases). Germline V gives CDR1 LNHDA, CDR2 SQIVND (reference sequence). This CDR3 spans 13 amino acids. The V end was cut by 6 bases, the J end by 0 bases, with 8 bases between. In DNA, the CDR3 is TGTGCCAGTAGGGACACCTTGAACACTGAAGCTTTCTTT. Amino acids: CASRDTLNTEAFF.

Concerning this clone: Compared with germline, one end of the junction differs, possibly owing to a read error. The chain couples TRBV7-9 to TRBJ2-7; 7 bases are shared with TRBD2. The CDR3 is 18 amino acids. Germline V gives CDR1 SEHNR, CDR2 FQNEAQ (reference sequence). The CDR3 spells CSSSFSREGLSVATEQYF. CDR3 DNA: TGTTCCAGCAGCTTTTCGAGGGAGGGCCTTTCCGTGGCCACCGAGCAGTACTTC.